Listed below are T cell receptor beta chains from one sample, sequenced in a study of Ad26.COV2.S vaccination and SARS-CoV-2 variants. Clones were read by immunoSEQ multiplex PCR, and TCRdb kept only the in-frame ones, dropping some. The sample includes around 450,000 clones, approximately 92% seen only once; the top ten take 12%. Sequences were derived from peripheral blood, sampled in a trial of Ad26.COV2.S vaccine versus placebo. These TCRs come from a person aged 18-60 years who received the Ad26.COV2.S COVID-19 vaccine or a placebo. CDR3s include the opening cysteine and the closing phenylalanine or tryptophan. A D gene is named only where the DNA matches it firmly. Clone sizes are given selectively: once, few, many, or a class where the clone is expanded.

J gene | clone size | V gene | D gene | CDR3 DNA | CDR3 protein
TRBJ2-5 | NA | TRBV12-2 | NA | TGTGCAAGTCGCTTAATAGCAGGGGAGGAGACCCAGTACTTC | CASRLIAGEETQYF
TRBJ2-2 | NA | TRBV27 | TRBD2 | TGTGCCAGCAGTTTAATAGCGGGAGGGCCTAACACCGGGGAGCTGTTTTTT | CASSLIAGGPNTGELFF
TRBJ1-2 | NA | TRBV7-2 | TRBD1 | TGTGCCAGCAGTGCCGGGACAGGGGATGGCTACACCTTC | CASSAGTGDGYTF
TRBJ2-3 | NA | TRBV5-8 | TRBD2 | TGTGCCAGCAGTAGACGGGAGGGGAAAGATACGCAGTATTTT | CASSRREGKDTQYF
TRBJ1-5 | once | TRBV2 | NA | TGTGCCAGCAGTGAAATTCTTGGGAATCAGCCCCAGCATTTT | CASSEILGNQPQHF
TRBJ1-2 | NA | TRBV7-9 | TRBD1 | TGTGCCAGCAGCTTAGCGGGACAGAACTATGGCTACACCTTC | CASSLAGQNYGYTF
TRBJ1-1 | NA | TRBV5-1 | NA | TGCGCCAGCAGCGGAGATGACACCCTTAACACTGAAGCTTTCTTT | CASSGDDTLNTEAFF
TRBJ2-7 | NA | TRBV5-6 | NA | TGTGCCAGCAGCTTCGGCAATACCTACGAGCAGTACTTC | CASSFGNTYEQYF
TRBJ2-7 | NA | TRBV7-8 | TRBD2 | TGTGCCAGCAGCTCCCGCCCCCGGACTAGCGAGTACTACGAGCAGTACTTC | CASSSRPRTSEYYEQYF
TRBJ2-3 | NA | TRBV6-4 | NA | TGTGCCAGCAGTGAGACCGGGGAAGATACGCAGTATTTT | CASSETGEDTQYF
TRBJ1-4 | NA | TRBV4-1 | NA | TGCGCCAGCAGCCAGACGACGGCTAATGAAAAACTGTTTTTT | CASSQTTANEKLFF
TRBJ2-2 | once | TRBV29-1 | NA | TGCAGCGTTGAACTTCCCCTATCTACCGGGGAGCTGTTTTTT | CSVELPLSTGELFF
TRBJ2-5 | NA | TRBV12-3/TRBV12-4 | TRBD2 | TGTGCCAGCGGACCGGGGGGGGCAAAGACCCAGTACTTC | CASGPGGAKTQYF
TRBJ2-1 | NA | TRBV9 | TRBD2 | TGTGCCAGCAGCCTCCAAGGACTAGCGGGGGACAATGAGCAGTTCTTC | CASSLQGLAGDNEQFF
TRBJ2-3 | NA | TRBV15 | NA | TGTGCCACCAGCAGAGATTGGAGTGTGGAAAATACGCAGTATTTT | CATSRDWSVENTQYF